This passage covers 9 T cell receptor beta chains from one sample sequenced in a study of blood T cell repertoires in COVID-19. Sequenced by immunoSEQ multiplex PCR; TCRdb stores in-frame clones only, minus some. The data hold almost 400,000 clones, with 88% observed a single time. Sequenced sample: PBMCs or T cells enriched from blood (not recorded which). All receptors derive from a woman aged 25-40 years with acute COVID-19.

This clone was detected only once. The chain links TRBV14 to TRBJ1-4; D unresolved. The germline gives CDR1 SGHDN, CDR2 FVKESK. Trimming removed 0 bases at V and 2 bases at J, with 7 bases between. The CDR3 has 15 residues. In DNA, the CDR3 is TGTGCCAGCAGCCAAGAGCCGGTTACTAATGAAAAACTGTTTTTT. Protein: CASSQEPVTNEKLFF.

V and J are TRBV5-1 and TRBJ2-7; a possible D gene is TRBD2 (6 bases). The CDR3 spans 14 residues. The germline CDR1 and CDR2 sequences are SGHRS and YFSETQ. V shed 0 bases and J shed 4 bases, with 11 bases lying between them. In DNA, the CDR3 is TGCGCCAGCAGCTTGGCCGGGGGTGGGTACGAGCAGTACTTC. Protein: CASSLAGGGYEQYF.

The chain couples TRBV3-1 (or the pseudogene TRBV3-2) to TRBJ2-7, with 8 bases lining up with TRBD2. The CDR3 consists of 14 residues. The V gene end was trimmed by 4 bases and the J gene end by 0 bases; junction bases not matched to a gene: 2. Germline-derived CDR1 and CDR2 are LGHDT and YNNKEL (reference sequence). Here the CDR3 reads CASSRTSGSYEQYF. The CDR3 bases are TGTGCCAGCAGCCGTACTAGCGGCTCCTACGAGCAGTACTTC.

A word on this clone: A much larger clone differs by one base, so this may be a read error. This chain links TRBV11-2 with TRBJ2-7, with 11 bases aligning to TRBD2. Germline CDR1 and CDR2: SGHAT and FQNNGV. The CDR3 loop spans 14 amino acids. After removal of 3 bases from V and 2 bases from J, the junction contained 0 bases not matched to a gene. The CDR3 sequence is CASSFSGGAYEQYF. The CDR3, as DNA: TGTGCCAGCAGCTTTAGCGGGGGGGCCTACGAGCAGTACTTC.

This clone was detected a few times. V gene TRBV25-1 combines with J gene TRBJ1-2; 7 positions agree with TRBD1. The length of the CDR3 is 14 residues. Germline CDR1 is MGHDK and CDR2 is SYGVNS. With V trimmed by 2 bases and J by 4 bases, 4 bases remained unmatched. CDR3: CASSEGQVLYGYTF. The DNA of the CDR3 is TGTGCCAGCAGTGAAGGACAGGTACTCTATGGCTACACCTTC.

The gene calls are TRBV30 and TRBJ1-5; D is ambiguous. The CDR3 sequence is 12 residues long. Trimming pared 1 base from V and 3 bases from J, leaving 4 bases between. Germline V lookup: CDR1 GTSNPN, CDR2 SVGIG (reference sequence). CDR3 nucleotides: TGTGCCTGGAGTGCACACAATCAGCCCCAGCATTTT. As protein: CAWSAHNQPQHF.

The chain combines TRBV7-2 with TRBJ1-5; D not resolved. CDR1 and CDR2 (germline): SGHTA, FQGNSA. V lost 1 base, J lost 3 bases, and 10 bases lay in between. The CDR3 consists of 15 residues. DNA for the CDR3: TGTGCCAGCAGCTTAGTTCCCAGTTCCAATCAGCCCCAGCATTTT. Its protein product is CASSLVPSSNQPQHF.

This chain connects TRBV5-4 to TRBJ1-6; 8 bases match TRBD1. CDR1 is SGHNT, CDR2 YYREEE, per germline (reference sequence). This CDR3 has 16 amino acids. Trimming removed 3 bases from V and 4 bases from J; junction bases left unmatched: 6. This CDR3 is CASSYLDRAYNSPLHF. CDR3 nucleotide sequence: TGTGCCAGCAGCTACCTGGACAGGGCTTATAATTCACCCCTCCACTTT.

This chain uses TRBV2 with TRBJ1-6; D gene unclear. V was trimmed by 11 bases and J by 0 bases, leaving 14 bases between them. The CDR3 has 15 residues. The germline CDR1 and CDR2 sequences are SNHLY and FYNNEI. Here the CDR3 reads CASRTESSYNSPLHF. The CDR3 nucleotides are TGTGCCTCCCGGACTGAGAGCTCCTATAATTCACCCCTCCACTTT.